What follows is one T cell receptor beta chain and its context. Each CDR3 protein is one row after TCRdb ran MiXCR on the 5' RACE reads. The table lists over 200,000 distinct CDR3 sequences, over 5% of them singletons. CDR1 is SNHLY, CDR2 FYNNEI, per germline. This CDR3 is built from 14 residues. V lost 9 bases, J lost 2 bases, and 4 bases stayed unmatched. This entry is derived from a study of identical twins. These records were also assigned to another study, of T cells expressing NK-cell markers. As reported in that work: The CD3+CD56-NKG2C+ fraction of a handful of donors was also led by these clonotypes.

V usage is TRBV2 and J usage is TRBJ2-1, with 10 bases lining up with TRBD2. The sequencing sample was made of CD8+ T cells sorted from blood. This sequence was found in a woman aged 18-29 years in good health. This CDR3 is CASSGRLTYNEQFF. The CDR3 DNA is TGTGCCAGTAGCGGGAGGTTAACCTACAATGAGCAGTTCTTC.